This entry lists 21 T cell receptor beta chains sequenced from one sample in a study of T-cell reconstitution after alpha-beta-depleted transplantation in children. As it was prepared, the TCRbeta library received unique molecular identifiers. TCRdb processed the PCR reads anew with MiXCR; each CDR3 protein has one entry. Among approximately 490,000 distinct CDR3 sequences, under 15% were seen once, and the ten largest hold about 5.6%. Sequencing used PBMCs from the stem cell graft donor, obtained from the stem cell graft. These receptors were collected from a human donor who donated a stem cell graft to a child with combined immunodeficiency.

This clonotype was observed a handful of times. The chain carries TRBV10-3 and TRBJ1-4; D unresolved. The CDR3 sequence is 14 residues long. CDR1 is ENHRY, CDR2 SYGVKD, per germline. V lost 3 bases to trimming and J lost 5 bases, with 10 bases between them. The CDR3 region is CAISDSGRNEKLFF. The CDR3 DNA reads as TGTGCCATCAGTGATAGCGGACGGAATGAAAAACTGTTTTTT.

This clonotype turned up a few times. The CDR3 region is CASSFHLNPHNEQFF. CDR3 DNA: TGTGCCAGCAGCTTCCACTTAAACCCGCACAATGAGCAGTTCTTC. This sequence joins TRBV7-2 and TRBJ2-1, with D hard to call. Germline lookup yields CDR1 SGHTA and CDR2 FQGNSA. The CDR3 has 15 amino acids. The V end was cut by 3 bases, the J end by 5 bases, with 14 bases between.

The table lists this clonotype with a few counts. This chain uses TRBV10-3 with TRBJ2-1; 7 nucleotides line up with TRBD1. This CDR3 is 15 amino acids long. Germline CDR1 reads ENHRY; CDR2 reads SYGVKD. Trimming removed 7 bases from V and 1 base from J; junction bases left unmatched: 7. This CDR3 reads CAIKPGQQSYNEQFF. In nucleotides, the CDR3 is TGTGCCATCAAACCGGGACAGCAATCCTACAATGAGCAGTTCTTC.

This clonotype appeared a few times. V gene TRBV7-8 combines with J gene TRBJ1-5, with 8 nucleotides matching TRBD1. Germline lookup yields CDR1 SGHVS and CDR2 FQNEAQ. The ends lost 7 bases at V and 3 bases at J; junction bases unmatched: 14. This CDR3 comprises 17 residues. Here the CDR3 DNA reads TGTGCCAGCACCTCCCATTTTCGGACAGGGATCAATCAGCCCCAGCATTTT. Amino acids: CASTSHFRTGINQPQHF.

This clonotype was recorded a few times. The rearrangement links TRBV12-3 or TRBV12-4 to TRBJ2-3, with 7 bases lining up with TRBD1. The length of the CDR3 is 15 residues. The V and J ends lost 6 bases and 4 bases, in that order; junction bases with no gene match: 10. For the CDR3, the DNA is TGTGCCAGCAGCCCTACGACAGGGTACCCAGATACGCAGTATTTT. Translated, it gives CASSPTTGYPDTQYF.

This rearrangement joins TRBV12-3 or TRBV12-4 to TRBJ2-6; 9 positions match TRBD2. The CDR3 totals 16 residues. After removal of 6 bases from V and 0 bases from J, the junction contained 3 bases not matched to a gene. CDR3 in amino acids: CASSRTSVSGANVLTF. CDR3 bases: TGTGCCAGCAGCCGGACTAGCGTCTCTGGGGCCAACGTCCTGACTTTC.

This clonotype showed up many times. The chain is built from TRBV9 and TRBJ2-1, with D unclear. The ends were cut back, 1 base at V and 1 base at J, with 6 bases in the middle. The length of the CDR3 is 14 residues. In germline, CDR1 is SGDLS, CDR2 YYNGEE. The chain's CDR3 is CASSVQESYNEQFF. As DNA, the CDR3 is TGTGCCAGCAGCGTACAGGAGTCCTACAATGAGCAGTTCTTC. The whole variable domain, filled in from reference TRBV9 and TRBJ2-1, reads DSGVTQTPKHLITATGQRVTLRCSPRSGDLSVYWYQQSLDQGLQFLIQYYNGEERAKGNILERFSAQQFPDLHSELNLSSLELGDSALYFCASSVQESYNEQFFGPGTRLTVL.

The rearrangement uses TRBV7-9 and TRBJ1-1; no definite D call. The CDR3 has 13 residues. Deletions cut 5 bases from V and 11 bases from J, with 18 bases between. The germline V gene has CDR1 SEHNR and CDR2 FQNEAQ (reference sequence). CDR3 residues: CASSLGGPRTAFF. CDR3 nucleotide sequence: TGTGCCAGCAGCCTAGGCGGCCCCCGAACGGCTTTCTTT.

The chain couples TRBV7-2 to TRBJ2-1; a possible D gene is TRBD2 (7 bases). Germline V gives CDR1 SGHTA, CDR2 FQGNSA. Trimming removed 0 bases from V and 4 bases from J, with 10 bases in between. This CDR3 spans 15 amino acids. CDR3 protein: CASSLARGPYNEQFF. CDR3 nucleotides: TGTGCCAGCAGCTTAGCGCGGGGGCCTTACAATGAGCAGTTCTTC.

This clonotype was observed at least ten times. The V gene is TRBV20-1, the J gene TRBJ1-1; D gene unclear. V lost 5 bases and J lost 7, with 11 bases in between. The CDR3 runs to 11 residues. Germline assignment: CDR1 DFQATT and CDR2 SNEGSKA (reference sequence). The CDR3 bases are TGCAGTGCTCTACGGACGGATGAAGCTTTCTTT. The encoded protein is CSALRTDEAFF.

This clonotype has a count of ten or more. The genes are TRBV7-2 and TRBJ2-7; 7 bases align to TRBD1. Losses at the gene ends were 4 bases for V and 3 bases for J; bases not matched to a gene: 9. CDR3 length: 15 amino acids. The germline V gene has CDR1 SGHTA and CDR2 FQGNSA. CDR3: CASSSRDSPLYEQYF. Here the CDR3 DNA reads TGTGCCAGCAGCTCCCGGGACAGCCCACTCTACGAGCAGTACTTC.

This clonotype came up a few times. CDR3 sequence: CASSIGSGSYNEQFF. The DNA of the CDR3 is TGTGCCAGTAGTATTGGTAGCGGGTCTTACAATGAGCAGTTCTTC. The chain recombines TRBV19 with TRBJ2-1, with TRBD2 identical over 7 bases. The CDR3 extends over 15 amino acids. Germline CDR1 LNHDA, CDR2 SQIVND (reference sequence). Unmatched junction bases numbered 6, after V lost 3 bases and J lost 4 bases.

This clonotype was seen many times. This rearrangement joins TRBV12-3 or TRBV12-4 to TRBJ2-7; 8 positions match TRBD1. The CDR3 loop spans 14 amino acids. V was pared by 5 bases and J by 7 bases, with 10 bases of the junction left unmatched. CDR3 nucleotides: TGTGCCAGCAGTCTGGGGCAGGGGGCGTGGGAGCAGTACTTC. It specifies CASSLGQGAWEQYF.

This sequence joins TRBV7-3 and TRBJ2-3; unclear D gene. Trimming took 0 bases from V and 3 from J, leaving 4 bases between them. Germline lookup yields CDR1 SGHTA and CDR2 FQGTGA. The CDR3 runs to 13 residues. Here the CDR3 reads CASSLTWTDTQYF. In DNA form, the CDR3 reads TGTGCCAGCAGCTTAACTTGGACAGATACGCAGTATTTT.

The V gene is TRBV12-3 or TRBV12-4, the J gene TRBJ1-1, with D unclear. The CDR3 is 12 residues long. V was cut by 3 bases and J by 3 bases, with 5 bases left in between. The CDR3 coding sequence is TGTGCCAGCAGTTTTTCCCACACTGAAGCTTTCTTT. Translated, it gives CASSFSHTEAFF.

This clonotype occurred a few times. V usage is TRBV4-2 and J usage is TRBJ1-1, with D possibly being TRBD1 (6 bases). The CDR3 consists of 17 residues. Per germline, CDR1 LGHNA and CDR2 YNFKEQ. V was pared by 0 bases and J by 1 base, with 15 bases between. The DNA of the CDR3 is TGTGCCAGCAGCCAAGAGCGGCTTGGGACACCGAACACTGAAGCTTTCTTT. It encodes CASSQERLGTPNTEAFF.

This chain connects TRBV6-1 to TRBJ1-3; the D gene is possibly TRBD1 (5 bases). CDR1 MNHNS and CDR2 SASEGT come from the germline V gene. The CDR3 covers 14 residues. The germline V and J ends were trimmed by 7 bases and 4 bases, with 14 bases remaining between them. CDR3 amino acids: CASKTGTTGNTIYF. The CDR3 region has the DNA TGTGCCAGCAAGACGGGGACGACAGGAAACACCATATATTTT.

There are a few counts of this clonotype. The gene calls are TRBV28 and TRBJ2-7, with D perhaps assigned TRBD1 or TRBD2 (5 bases each). Germline CDR1 reads MDHEN; CDR2 reads SYDVKM. Trimming cost V 4 bases and J 5 bases, with 21 bases left between them. This CDR3 spans 16 amino acids. CDR3 in DNA: TGTGCCAGCAGTTCCCCGGGGCGCCAGAAATCTGACGAGCAGTACTTC. Translating it yields CASSSPGRQKSDEQYF.

This clonotype was detected only a few times. The rearrangement joins TRBV2 to TRBJ1-5; perhaps TRBD1 as D (6 bases). The CDR3 is made up of 15 amino acids. Trimming removed 6 bases from V and 5 bases from J, with 17 bases in between. CDR1 SNHLY and CDR2 FYNNEI come from the germline V gene. CDR3 bases: TGTGCCAGCAGCCTCGAGGCAGGGGCACATCAGCCCCAGCATTTT. This sequence encodes CASSLEAGAHQPQHF.

This clonotype turned up a few times. The genes are TRBV7-3 and TRBJ2-3, with a possible D match to TRBD2 (7 bases). The CDR3 extends over 14 amino acids. The germline V and J ends were trimmed by 2 bases and 7 bases, with 13 bases remaining between them. From germline, CDR1 is SGHTA and CDR2 FQGTGA. CDR3 residues: CASSLRGGANTQYF. The CDR3 nucleotides read TGTGCCAGCAGCTTACGTGGGGGGGCAAATACGCAGTATTTT.

The rearrangement links TRBV7-2 to TRBJ1-2; weak D call: TRBD1 (5 bases). Trimming stripped 4 bases from V and 3 bases from J, with 12 bases between. Germline V gene data show CDR1 as SGHTA and CDR2 as FQGNSA. CDR3 length: 14 residues. CDR3 amino acids: CASSSHRGDYGYTF. The CDR3 DNA reads as TGTGCCAGCAGCTCTCATAGGGGTGACTATGGCTACACCTTC.